This passage covers 20 T cell receptor beta chains from one sample sequenced in a study of blood T cell repertoires in COVID-19 (dated by TCRdb to 2018 to 2021). Libraries were constructed by the immunoSEQ multiplex PCR assay. In its TCRdb copy, this immuneACCESS table keeps in-frame sequences only and misses some clones. Where compared with another copy, unresolved V genes explain less than half of these, and the others have no known cause. Counted in this sample were 200,000 or so clones; around 77% of them appeared once. Of the sample, roughly 17% falls within the top ten clones. The sequencing input was peripheral blood. The receptors were sampled from a man aged 55 to 69 with active or convalescent COVID-19.

V gene TRBV10-3 combines with J gene TRBJ1-1; a weak D match, TRBD1 (5 bases). V was cut by 0 bases and J by 11 bases, with 10 bases left in between. This CDR3 spans 12 amino acids. The germline V gene encodes CDR1 ENHRY and CDR2 SYGVKD. CDR3 loop: CAISESRGVAFF. As DNA, the CDR3 is TGTGCCATCAGTGAGTCGCGGGGGGTGGCTTTCTTT.

As DNA, the CDR3 is TGTGCCAGCGGGTCCCCCCAGAGGACTGAAGCTTTCTTT. Protein product: CASGSPQRTEAFF. V usage is TRBV7-2 and J usage is TRBJ1-1, with D unresolved. With 8 bases removed from V and 5 bases from J, the gap between germline ends came to 15 bases. Germline V gives CDR1 SGHTA, CDR2 FQGNSA. The CDR3 is made up of 13 amino acids.

V usage is TRBV5-1 and J usage is TRBJ1-2; the match to TRBD1 covers 9 bases. The V and J ends lost 4 bases and 4 bases, in that order; junction bases with no gene match: 5. This CDR3 comprises 14 residues. Germline loops: CDR1 SGHRS, CDR2 YFSETQ. CDR3 sequence reads: CASSAQGAGYGYTF. Written as DNA, the CDR3 is TGCGCCAGCAGCGCACAGGGGGCGGGCTATGGCTACACCTTC.

This sequence joins TRBV11-2 and TRBJ1-5; D not certain. The CDR3 extends over 12 amino acids. Between the trimmed V and J ends, which lost 5 bases and 4 bases, there was a span of 6 bases. Germline CDR1 SGHAT, CDR2 FQNNGV. This CDR3 is CASSQENQPQHF. The CDR3 region has the DNA TGTGCCAGCAGCCAGGAAAATCAGCCCCAGCATTTT.

This chain connects TRBV15 to TRBJ2-5; 7 nucleotides line up with TRBD1. CDR3 length: 15 amino acids. Trimming took 1 base from V and 1 from J; bases not matched to a gene: 3. Germline values: CDR1 LNHNV, CDR2 YYDKDF (reference sequence). The CDR3 reads CATSRGGTAQETQYF. CDR3 sequence (DNA): TGTGCCACCAGCAGAGGAGGGACAGCCCAAGAGACCCAGTACTTC.

The V gene is TRBV19, the J gene TRBJ2-4, with 7 bases aligning to TRBD1. CDR3 length equals 18 residues. CDR1 LNHDA and CDR2 SQIVND come from the germline V gene (reference sequence). V lost 3 bases to trimming and J lost 0 bases; unmatched junction nucleotides: 11. CDR3 loop: CASSIPGTVSLAKNIQYF. CDR3 sequence (DNA): TGTGCCAGTAGTATCCCTGGGACAGTTTCTTTAGCCAAAAACATTCAGTACTTC.

This rearrangement joins TRBV7-9 to TRBJ2-5, with D perhaps matching TRBD2 (6 bases). The CDR3 sequence is 12 residues long. The V end was cut by 11 bases, the J end by 4 bases, with 14 bases between. Germline-derived CDR1 and CDR2 are SEHNR and FQNEAQ (reference sequence). CDR3 in amino acids: CALGGSGETQYF. CDR3 sequence (DNA): TGTGCCCTCGGGGGTAGCGGAGAGACCCAGTACTTC.

The chain has TRBV6-5 and TRBJ1-4; D may be TRBD1 (5 bases). Germline V CDR1 and CDR2: MNHEY, SVGAGI. The CDR3 loop spans 13 amino acids. V was cut by 6 bases and J by 8 bases, with 13 bases left in between. CDR3 sequence: CASRASGDEKLFF. The CDR3 DNA reads as TGTGCCAGCAGAGCCTCGGGGGACGAAAAACTGTTTTTT.

The V call is TRBV9, the J call TRBJ1-5; D is ambiguous. V lost 4 bases and J 0 bases, leaving 11 bases between the germline ends. The CDR3 extends over 15 amino acids. From germline, CDR1 is SGDLS and CDR2 YYNGEE. The CDR3 DNA is TGTGCCAGCAGCCCCAACAGCCTTAGCAATCAGCCCCAGCATTTT. Translated: CASSPNSLSNQPQHF.

The chain joins TRBV18 to TRBJ2-7; D possibly corresponds to TRBD2 (6 bases). V lost 6 bases and J lost 5, with 11 bases in between. CDR1 is KGHSH and CDR2 is LQKENI in the germline V gene. The CDR3 spans 12 residues. The CDR3 DNA is TGTGCCAGCTCTCAGACTAGGAACGAGCAGTACTTC. It codes for CASSQTRNEQYF.

This chain joins TRBV2 and TRBJ2-3; TRBD2 matches 9 bases. CDR3 length: 18 residues. Germline-derived CDR1 and CDR2 are SNHLY and FYNNEI. V trimming: 4 bases; J trimming: 1 base; junction bases outside the gene matches: 12. The CDR3 DNA reads as TGTGCCAGCAGTGTGACGCAGCGGGAGGATCGGGGCACAGATACGCAGTATTTT. Translation: CASSVTQREDRGTDTQYF.

The CDR3 DNA is TGTGCCAGCAGCTTAGGCTCGTCTAGCACAGATACGCAGTATTTT. This sequence encodes CASSLGSSSTDTQYF. The chain recombines TRBV7-3 with TRBJ2-3, with unresolved D. From germline, CDR1 is SGHTA and CDR2 FQGTGA. This CDR3 has 15 residues. V was pared by 2 bases and J by 0 bases, with 9 bases between.

This clone was seen just once. The chain combines TRBV3-1 (or the pseudogene TRBV3-2) with TRBJ2-1; weak D call: TRBD2 (5 bases). Looked up from germline, CDR1 is LGHDT and CDR2 is YNNKEL (reference sequence). V was clipped by 6 bases and J by 2 bases, with 14 bases between them. This CDR3 is 15 amino acids long. The CDR3 loop is CASRAFPSTYNEQFF. The CDR3 DNA reads TGTGCCAGCAGGGCCTTTCCTAGCACCTACAATGAGCAGTTCTTC.

This chain links TRBV7-3 with TRBJ2-3; TRBD2 is a possible D gene (6 bases). The germline V gene encodes CDR1 SGHTA and CDR2 FQGTGA. This CDR3 region has 14 residues. V lost 5 bases to trimming and J lost 0 bases, with 9 bases between them. CDR3 amino acids: CASSPGDSTDTQYF. The DNA of the CDR3 is TGTGCCAGCAGCCCGGGGGACAGCACAGATACGCAGTATTTT.

The chain links TRBV5-1 to TRBJ2-2; the match to TRBD2 covers 7 bases. Looked up from germline, CDR1 is SGHRS and CDR2 is YFSETQ. With V trimmed by 4 bases and J by 5 bases, 11 bases remained unmatched. The CDR3 extends over 16 amino acids. In DNA form, the CDR3 reads TGCGCCAGCAGCGAGAGGGCTAGCGGAGATACCGGGGAGCTGTTTTTT. Translating gives CASSERASGDTGELFF.

The chain uses TRBV18 and TRBJ1-1, with a weak D call TRBD1 (6 bases). The germline CDR1 and CDR2 sequences are KGHSH and LQKENI. Trimming left V 4 bases short and J 1 base short, with 13 bases between. The CDR3 runs to 15 residues. The CDR3 DNA follows: TGTGCCAGCTCACAACTAAACAGGGAGAACACTGAAGCTTTCTTT. This sequence encodes CASSQLNRENTEAFF.

This clone was counted once. The gene calls are TRBV13 and TRBJ2-7; D not resolved. Per germline, CDR1 PRHDT and CDR2 FYEKMQ (reference sequence). The CDR3 is made up of 14 amino acids. Trimming removed 0 bases at V and 0 bases at J, with 6 bases between. This CDR3 reads CASSLGLSSYEQYF. CDR3 nucleotide sequence: TGTGCCAGCAGCTTAGGGCTGAGCTCCTACGAGCAGTACTTC.

The V call is TRBV6-5, the J call TRBJ2-1; TRBD1 matches 8 bases. V was clipped by 5 bases and J by 7 bases; unmatched bases: 7. Per germline, CDR1 MNHEY and CDR2 SVGAGI. The CDR3 has 14 amino acids. The CDR3 region is CASSLRQGWNEQFF. The CDR3 region has the DNA TGTGCCAGCAGTCTTCGACAGGGGTGGAATGAGCAGTTCTTC.

The gene calls are TRBV7-2 and TRBJ1-1; TRBD1 aligns across 9 bases. With V trimmed by 5 bases and J by 7 bases, 11 bases remained unmatched. The length of the CDR3 is 15 residues. Germline V gene sequence: CDR1 SGHTA, CDR2 FQGNSA. The CDR3 sequence: CASSPWAGQGGEAFF. In nucleotides, the CDR3 is TGTGCCAGCAGCCCATGGGCGGGACAGGGCGGTGAAGCTTTCTTT. The whole variable domain, remainder taken from reference TRBV7-2 and TRBJ1-1, is GAGVSQSPSNKVTEKGKDVELRCDPISGHTALYWYRQSLGQGLEFLIYFQGNSAPDKSGLPSDRFSAERTGGSVSTLTIQRTQQEDSAVYLCASSPWAGQGGEAFFGQGTRLTVV.

The chain employs TRBV6-6 and TRBJ2-3, with TRBD2 as a possible D gene (6 bases). The germline V and J ends were trimmed by 10 bases and 0 bases, with 14 bases remaining between them. CDR3 length equals 14 residues. Per the germline V gene, CDR1 is MNHNY and CDR2 is SVGAGI (reference sequence). DNA for the CDR3: TGTGCCATCTGGCGGGGCGGCAGCACAGATACGCAGTATTTT. Its protein is CAIWRGGSTDTQYF.